A single sample gave rise to the 9 T cell receptor beta chains below, sequenced in a study of cytomegalovirus exposure and HLA in healthy donors. This PCR relied on a set of 60 Vbeta primers and 13 Jbeta primers. TCRdb's table, derived via immunoSEQ multiplex PCR, lists solely in-frame clones and lacks some. This table has some 110,000 clones, around 75% appearing once. Sequenced: PBMCs. These receptors were obtained from a man between 40 and 49 years old in good health and CMV-seronegative.

The chain is built from TRBV7-6 and TRBJ1-3, with D unclear. CDR3 size: 14 residues. Trimming removed 1 base from V and 0 bases from J, with 4 bases in between. Germline V gene data show CDR1 as SGHVS and CDR2 as FNYEAQ. The CDR3 DNA reads TGTGCCAGCAGCTTAGACAACTCTGGAAACACCATATATTTT. Protein: CASSLDNSGNTIYF.

The V and J genes are TRBV11-2 and TRBJ2-7, with 9 bases lining up with TRBD1. The junction had 10 bases not matched to a gene; V was cut back by 6 bases and J by 4 bases. This CDR3 comprises 15 residues. The germline gives CDR1 SGHAT, CDR2 FQNNGV. DNA for the CDR3: TGTGCCAGCAGACGCCCCGGGACAGGGCCTTACGAGCAGTACTTC. Translation: CASRRPGTGPYEQYF.

This clone was seen a handful of times. This chain connects TRBV5-6 to TRBJ2-5; the D gene is possibly TRBD2 (5 bases). The germline gives CDR1 SGHDT, CDR2 YYEEEE. V was clipped by 0 bases and J by 5 bases, with 11 bases between them. The CDR3 spans 14 residues. This CDR3 is CASSLGGVSETQYF. For the CDR3, the DNA is TGTGCCAGCAGCTTGGGGGGAGTAAGTGAGACCCAGTACTTC.

V usage is TRBV4-1 and J usage is TRBJ2-7, with D maybe TRBD2 (5 bases). The CDR3 is 16 amino acids. V lost 4 bases and J 2 bases, leaving 18 bases between the germline ends. Germline assignment: CDR1 MGHRA and CDR2 YSYEKL. This CDR3 reads CASSPSGLGVAYEQYF. Here the CDR3 DNA reads TGCGCCAGCAGCCCAAGCGGCCTTGGGGTGGCCTACGAGCAGTACTTC.

The chain carries TRBV7-9 and TRBJ1-1, with 7 bases matching TRBD1. Germline CDR1 and CDR2: SEHNR and FQNEAQ (reference sequence). Trimming removed 5 bases from V and 4 bases from J; junction bases left unmatched: 7. This CDR3 has 14 residues. CDR3 sequence reads: CASSGYRGGTEAFF. The CDR3, as DNA: TGTGCCAGCAGCGGATACAGGGGAGGCACTGAAGCTTTCTTT.

The chain couples TRBV27 to TRBJ1-6, with D tentatively TRBD1 (5 bases). Trimming took 3 bases from V and 13 from J, leaving 25 bases between them. This CDR3 region has 17 residues. Per germline, CDR1 MNHEY and CDR2 SMNVEV (reference sequence). In DNA, the CDR3 is TGTGCCAGCAGTTTTTCGGACCCGAGGCTTGGGGCTTGGCCCCTCCACTTT. It yields the protein CASSFSDPRLGAWPLHF.

V usage is TRBV5-1 and J usage is TRBJ1-1; possible D gene TRBD1, 5 bases. Trimming pared 2 bases from V and 4 bases from J, leaving 12 bases between. The CDR3 consists of 14 residues. CDR1 is SGHRS, CDR2 YFSETQ, per germline. CDR3 DNA: TGCGCCAGCAGCTTTGTAGGGGATTTCACTGAAGCTTTCTTT. Residues: CASSFVGDFTEAFF. The whole variable domain, remainder taken from reference TRBV5-1 and TRBJ1-1, is KAGVTQTPRYLIKTRGQQVTLSCSPISGHRSVSWYQQTPGQGLQFLFEYFSETQRNKGNFPGRFSGRQFSNSRSEMNVSTLELGDSALYLCASSFVGDFTEAFFGQGTRLTVV.

The chain has TRBV19 and TRBJ2-5; 10 bases line up with TRBD2. The germline gives CDR1 LNHDA, CDR2 SQIVND (reference sequence). The CDR3 contains 15 residues. With 5 bases clipped from V and 5 bases from J, the junction kept 8 bases outside the gene matches. The CDR3 DNA reads TGTGCCAGTAGTTGGTCTAGCGGGAGTCGGGAGACCCAGTACTTC. It encodes CASSWSSGSRETQYF.

The chain recombines TRBV4-2 with TRBJ2-7, with D tentatively TRBD1 (5 bases). CDR1 is LGHNA and CDR2 is YNFKEQ in the germline V gene. The CDR3 is made up of 15 amino acids. V was shortened by 4 bases and J by 5 bases, with 18 bases between the two germline ends. The CDR3 coding sequence is TGTGCCAGCAGCCGCAGGGCTGTCAGGACCCACGAGCAGTACTTC. Its protein is CASSRRAVRTHEQYF.